A single sample is the source of the 10 T cell receptor beta chains below, sequenced in a study of Ad26.COV2.S vaccination and SARS-CoV-2 variants (dated by TCRdb to the early 2020s). The treatment or condition label corresponds to: some 20 received Ad26.COV2.S at low or high dose, single or two shots; a few received placebo; per-sample allocation not given. For vaccine and placebo recipients, repertoires were sequenced using samples collected on day 63 after the first injection. Receptor amplification or capture employed the immunoSEQ multiplex PCR assay. TCRdb limited this immuneACCESS table to in-frame rearrangements with V and J called. A share of clones is missing; checked studies link under half to unresolved V genes, and the rest is unexplained. For this sample there are about 350,000 clones; 85% appear just once. 3% to 4% of the sample rests with the top ten. The source material was peripheral blood, sampled in a trial of Ad26.COV2.S vaccine versus placebo. These receptor sequences come from a person aged 18-60 years who received the Ad26.COV2.S COVID-19 vaccine or a placebo.

This chain links TRBV18 with TRBJ1-3; D remains unclear. Between the trimmed V and J ends, which lost 1 base and 4 bases, there was a span of 26 bases. The CDR3 is 20 residues long. Germline CDR1 KGHSH, CDR2 LQKENI. The CDR3 here is CASSPLTAVSSLPEGNTIYF. Here the CDR3 DNA reads TGTGCCAGCTCACCACTCACAGCGGTTTCCTCATTACCGGAGGGAAACACCATATATTTT.

This chain joins TRBV4-1 and TRBJ2-7, with TRBD1 matching 8 bases. Trimming took 3 bases from V and 2 from J; bases not matched to a gene: 6. CDR3 length: 15 amino acids. Germline lookup yields CDR1 MGHRA and CDR2 YSYEKL. As DNA, the CDR3 is TGCGCCAGCAGCCAGTTAATGACAGGGGCCTACGAGCAGTACTTC. Protein sequence: CASSQLMTGAYEQYF.

The genes are TRBV6-6 and TRBJ2-7, with a possible D match to TRBD2 (5 bases). The germline V gene has CDR1 MNHNY and CDR2 SVGAGI (reference sequence). V lost 2 bases and J 13 bases, leaving 12 bases between the germline ends. The CDR3 spans 11 residues. This chain's CDR3 is CASSYEGSCYF. CDR3 DNA: TGTGCCAGCAGTTACGAAGGGAGTTGCTACTTC.

The gene calls are TRBV11-2 and TRBJ2-7; 8 positions match TRBD1. Germline CDR1 and CDR2: SGHAT and FQNNGV. Trimming cost V 4 bases and J 2 bases; bases outside gene matches: 13. This CDR3 has 17 amino acids. The CDR3 coding sequence is TGTGCCAGCAGCTCGAGACCGGGACAGGTAGCCGCCTACGAGCAGTACTTC. As protein: CASSSRPGQVAAYEQYF.

The chain recombines TRBV6-2 or TRBV6-3 with TRBJ2-5, with D unresolved. V shed 6 bases and J shed 0 bases, with 8 bases lying between them. Germline assignment: CDR1 MNHEY and CDR2 SVGEGT. This CDR3 has 13 residues. The DNA of the CDR3 is TGTGCCAGCAGCTTGGAGTACCAAGAGACCCAGTACTTC. This sequence encodes CASSLEYQETQYF.

J is TRBJ2-7 and V is TRBV13, with 10 bases lining up with TRBD2. With V trimmed by 5 bases and J by 3 bases, 10 bases remained unmatched. Germline-derived CDR1 and CDR2 are PRHDT and FYEKMQ (reference sequence). The CDR3 length is 16 residues. CDR3 DNA: TGTGCCAGCAGCCGACTTAGGGCTAGCGGGAGCTACGAGCAGTACTTC. Protein product: CASSRLRASGSYEQYF.

The V and J genes are TRBV6-2 or TRBV6-3 and TRBJ1-2; tentatively, D is TRBD1 (6 bases). Deletions cut 2 bases from V and 3 bases from J, with 13 bases between. Germline lookup yields CDR1 MNHEY and CDR2 SVGEGT. The CDR3 length is 15 residues. The CDR3 DNA sequence: TGTGCCAGCAGTTACACAGGGAGAAGCGACTATGGCTACACCTTC. It specifies CASSYTGRSDYGYTF.

The rearrangement joins TRBV6-1 to TRBJ1-2, with D tentatively TRBD1 (5 bases). The V end was cut by 1 base, the J end by 3 bases, with 12 bases between. Germline V gene data show CDR1 as MNHNS and CDR2 as SASEGT. CDR3 length: 15 amino acids. This CDR3 is CASSEGGWGDYGYTF. Here the CDR3 DNA reads TGTGCCAGCAGTGAAGGGGGTTGGGGGGACTATGGCTACACCTTC.

This clone was detected only a few times. The rearrangement joins TRBV3-1 (or the pseudogene TRBV3-2) to TRBJ2-7; D is uncertain. This CDR3 has 13 amino acids. Germline CDR1 reads LGHDT; CDR2 reads YNNKEL (reference sequence). V was trimmed by 5 bases and J by 2 bases, leaving 10 bases between them. The CDR3, as DNA: TGTGCCAGCAGCTCCCGGATACCCTACGAGCAGTACTTC. Protein: CASSSRIPYEQYF.

V gene TRBV19 combines with J gene TRBJ1-2; D is perhaps TRBD1 (5 bases). The germline V and J ends were trimmed by 7 bases and 4 bases, with 10 bases remaining between them. The CDR3 covers 12 residues. The germline gives CDR1 LNHDA, CDR2 SQIVND (reference sequence). As DNA, the CDR3 is TGTGCCAGTATGCGACAGTCCTATGGCTACACCTTC. Amino acid sequence: CASMRQSYGYTF.